This T cell receptor beta chain emerged from a study of prognosis after radiotherapy for stage I lung cancer. Across the study: Patient ages ran from about 53 to 95, with a median of 74.5 years, and the group had about a dozen men and roughly six women.

Judged by abundance, this clonotype is medium-sized. Its matching antigen is unknown. The study amplified the TCR beta CDR3 region from genomic DNA. This amplification was carried out by two rounds of multiplex PCR. Used in first-round PCR were primers specific to each TRBV and TRBJ gene. TCRdb used MiXCR to reprocess the multiplex PCR reads, holding one entry per CDR3 protein. The sample yields 13,000 to 15,000 distinct CDR3 sequences, 25% to 30% seen once. Study conclusions and caveats: TRBV and TRBJ gene usage reportedly differed between patients with and without metastases.

The sequence came from a donor over 45 with non-small cell lung cancer. The sequenced sample was PBMCs, obtained before or after stereotactic body radiation therapy (not recorded which).

The CDR3 DNA reads as TGCAGTGCTAGAGATCCCGGGGGGCGTGGGGCACCCCTCCACTTT. It specifies CSARDPGGRGAPLHF. The chain couples TRBV20-1 to TRBJ1-6; TRBD1 might be the D (6 bases). The length of the CDR3 is 15 residues. In germline, CDR1 is DFQATT, CDR2 SNEGSKA (reference sequence). Trimming removed 0 bases from V and 11 bases from J, with 17 bases in between.